This T cell receptor beta chain is from a study of identical twins (dated by TCRdb to between 2015 and 2016). Background for the entire study: To test whether fetal clonotypes persist, this study deep-sequenced TCR alpha and beta repertoires from monozygotic twins, from unrelated adults of various ages, and from cord blood. To rule out contamination, replicate twin experiments were performed at different times with different library preparation protocols. Broader findings and caveats from the paper: Out-of-frame TCR alpha sharing in monozygotic twins was systematically underestimated by recombination models, whereas sharing between unrelated individuals was in agreement with the recombination models. Abundant cord blood beta clonotypes carried fewer insertions; young adult naive repertoires showed a weaker similar trend, while memory repertoires showed none. Because the same donors could not be followed over many years, the conclusions depended on cross-sectional statistical analysis. Zero-insertion analyses could be partly confounded by invariant T cells such as MAIT and iNKT, though diverse VJ usage argued against such confounding for most clonotypes. Compared with coincidental sharing between unrelated individuals, out-of-frame TCR alpha sequences shared between twins had an excess of sequences with low generation probability. Excess twin sharing in beta out-of-frame sequences was weaker because fewer shared sequences lowered the signal-to-noise ratio.

All donors were healthy Caucasians. Three pairs of female monozygotic twins, all aged about 18 to 30 years, were included in the twin cohort. Positive isolation kits from Invitrogen were used to isolate the CD4+ and CD8+ T cell populations. Preparation of the library involved 5' RACE. These reads were obtained on an Illumina HiSeq 2000. A universal primer binding site was introduced by template switching, and a unique molecular identifier was present in the final cDNA, enabling accurate counting of TCR cDNA molecules. First-strand cDNA for TCR alpha and beta chains was synthesized from specific primers in the conserved constant-segment region. To control for contamination, every cDNA library carried two barcodes: a SMART-Mk sample barcode plus Illumina barcodes. Two successive PCR steps introduced TruSeq adapter sequences along with Illumina sample barcodes. Sequencing of the TCR alpha and beta cDNA libraries was done on the Illumina HiSeq platform using custom primers. In the source study's methods: Unique molecular identifiers were extracted from raw reads with MiGEC, and CDR3 positions were determined with MiXCR. For each individual, recombination models were inferred using an EM algorithm with the repgenHMM and IGoR tools. Shared clonotype analysis was performed with the tcR package in R, normalizing sharing by the product of cloneset sizes. To study raw recombination free of thymic and clonal selection effects, out-of-frame nonproductive sequences were analyzed. Using fastp trimming at Q25 and MiXCR clonotype assembly, TCRdb reanalyzed the public sequencing data and kept in-frame beta chains. Rows are unified per CDR3 protein, each entry keeping the most common DNA and genes. The V and J calls and clone size come from TCRdb's table, not from the authors' own analysis. This sample comprises hundreds of thousands of distinct CDR3 sequences, 9.5% of them detected only once. The ten largest account for 6% to 8.5% of the sample.

The table lists this clonotype with many counts. No antigen is known for it. No base-level quality is on record; no much larger clone is a single base apart. Looking up the germline V gene yields CDR1 SQVTM and CDR2 ANQGSEA. The junction shows trimming of 5 bases on V and 1 base on J, plus 21 bases between the germline ends. The CDR3 runs 17 amino acids, cysteine and phenylalanine included. Just the 51-base CDR3 DNA is kept, in frame starting at base 1. These data also featured in a second study, about yellow fever vaccine responses in identical twins. Reported in the second study: According to the authors, in identical twins the way T cells responded to vaccination appeared partly convergent and partly personalized. In the study, vaccine-responding T cell clones were precisely tracked in identical twins.

Here the chain combines TRBV29-1 and TRBJ2-1; the D region possibly corresponds to TRBD1 (6 bases align). Specimen: CD8+ T cells sorted from blood. The clonotype was recovered from a woman younger than 35 in good health. The DNA reads TGCAGCGTTCTACCTTTACAGGGAGAGGGGTCCTACAATGAGCAGTTCTTC. It translates to CSVLPLQGEGSYNEQFF.